A selection of T cell receptor beta chains follows, all from one sample in a study of blood T cell repertoires in COVID-19. Profiled with immunoSEQ multiplex PCR; TCRdb holds only in-frame clones, not every one. This sample has about 36,000 clones, with less than 95% found just once. The material sequenced was peripheral blood. The receptors were gathered from a human donor in a cohort sampled during active COVID-19. Each CDR3 is given with its conserved first and last residue. The D gene is left open where the match is weak. A row's size may be missing; if present it is once, few, many or a size class.

D gene: TRBD2; clone size: -; J gene: TRBJ2-7; V gene: TRBV29-1; CDR3 DNA: TGCAGCGTTGAAGATAGGGGACTAACGGCCTACGAGCAGTACTTC; CDR3 protein: CSVEDRGLTAYEQYF
D gene: -; clone size: once; J gene: TRBJ1-2; V gene: TRBV9; CDR3 DNA: TGTGCCAGCAGCGCGGGACTAGACTATGGCTACACCTTC; CDR3 protein: CASSAGLDYGYTF
D gene: TRBD2; clone size: -; J gene: TRBJ2-5; V gene: TRBV18; CDR3 DNA: TGTGCCAGCTCACCACTAGCGGGTCGTGGGGAGACCCAGTACTTC; CDR3 protein: CASSPLAGRGETQYF
D gene: -; clone size: -; J gene: TRBJ1-5; V gene: TRBV19; CDR3 DNA: TGTGCCAGTAGTATAGTGGAGGCAGCCCCAGGACGTCGGAGGCTCAACGAACAGCCCCAGCATTTT; CDR3 protein: CASSIVEAAPGRRRLNEQPQHF
D gene: -; clone size: once; J gene: TRBJ2-7; V gene: TRBV4-2; CDR3 DNA: TGTGCCAGCAGCCAAATGACAGGAGCGTGGGAGCAGTACTTC; CDR3 protein: CASSQMTGAWEQYF
D gene: TRBD1; clone size: -; J gene: TRBJ1-5; V gene: TRBV28; CDR3 DNA: TGTGCCGTTCAGGGGGGAACTCAGCCCCAGCATTTT; CDR3 protein: CAVQGGTQPQHF
D gene: TRBD2; clone size: -; J gene: TRBJ2-3; V gene: TRBV18; CDR3 DNA: TGTGCCAGCTCACCAAAGACCTGGGGGGGTGAAACAGATACGCAGTATTTT; CDR3 protein: CASSPKTWGGETDTQYF
D gene: TRBD2; clone size: -; J gene: TRBJ2-1; V gene: TRBV9; CDR3 DNA: TGTGCCAGCAGCGGGGCAAGCGGGAGGGCCGCCAATGAGCAGTTCTTC; CDR3 protein: CASSGASGRAANEQFF
D gene: TRBD1; clone size: -; J gene: TRBJ2-1; V gene: TRBV4-2; CDR3 DNA: TGTGCCAGCAGTCGCGACAGGGCCTCCTACAATGAGCAGTTCTTC; CDR3 protein: CASSRDRASYNEQFF
D gene: -; clone size: -; J gene: TRBJ1-6; V gene: TRBV2; CDR3 DNA: TGTGCCAGCAGAGGGGAAGGAGGGTCACCCCTCCACTTT; CDR3 protein: CASRGEGGSPLHF
D gene: -; clone size: -; J gene: TRBJ2-7; V gene: TRBV2; CDR3 DNA: TGTGCCAGCAAACTCGGACTCGCTTCCTACGAGCAGTACTTC; CDR3 protein: CASKLGLASYEQYF
D gene: -; clone size: -; J gene: TRBJ2-5; V gene: TRBV11-2; CDR3 DNA: TGTGCCAGCAGCTTAGAATTCGGAGCTGTCCAAGAGACCCAGTACTTC; CDR3 protein: CASSLEFGAVQETQYF
D gene: TRBD2; clone size: -; J gene: TRBJ2-5; V gene: TRBV7-7; CDR3 DNA: TGTGCCAGCAGCCAGGACGGACTAGAGCAAGAGACCCAGTACTTC; CDR3 protein: CASSQDGLEQETQYF
D gene: -; clone size: -; J gene: TRBJ2-5; V gene: TRBV19; CDR3 DNA: TGTGCCAGTAGGGGAGGAGAAGAGACCCAGTACTTC; CDR3 protein: CASRGGEETQYF
D gene: TRBD2; clone size: -; J gene: TRBJ2-5; V gene: TRBV7-6; CDR3 DNA: TGTGCCAGCAGCGTAGCCCCCCCCGCGGGAGCTAGCGTGTCCCGTGGAGAGACCCAGTACTTC; CDR3 protein: CASSVAPPAGASVSRGETQYF